These 13 T cell receptor beta chains originate from one sample sequenced in a study of technical replicates of blood from several donors. Some clones are missing from TCRdb's copy, which holds only in-frame ones; the method was immunoSEQ multiplex PCR. The table has roughly 65,000 clones, 88% seen once. The sequenced sample was PBMCs. The receptors shown here come from a human donor in good health. Some clones in this sample may be carry-over from other donors' samples.

This clone was detected a few times. The rearrangement links TRBV13 to TRBJ2-3; 7 bases fit TRBD2. Trimming cost V 5 bases and J 3 bases; bases outside gene matches: 11. Germline-derived CDR1 and CDR2 are PRHDT and FYEKMQ (reference sequence). The CDR3 consists of 16 residues. The CDR3 DNA reads TGTGCCAGCAGCCCCCGTTCCGGGGGGAGGACAGATACGCAGTATTTT. As protein: CASSPRSGGRTDTQYF.

The gene calls are TRBV10-2 and TRBJ1-2; tentative D call: TRBD1 (6 bases). The CDR3 is made up of 16 amino acids. The ends were cut back, 5 bases at V and 8 bases at J, with 24 bases in the middle. CDR1 is WSHSY, CDR2 SAAADI, per germline. The CDR3 DNA sequence: TGCGCCAGCAGTAACATCTGGCTGGGGCAGGGGAGCGGCTACACCTTC. Translating gives CASSNIWLGQGSGYTF.

The chain links TRBV6-5 to TRBJ2-7, with a weak D call TRBD1 (5 bases). The V gene lost 5 bases and the J gene lost 2 bases, with 10 bases spanning the gap. The CDR3 is 13 residues long. The germline V gene has CDR1 MNHEY and CDR2 SVGAGI. The CDR3 DNA reads as TGTGCCAGCAGTGGGGCTGCCCCCTACGAGCAGTACTTC. It specifies CASSGAAPYEQYF.

The V call is TRBV4-3, the J call TRBJ2-7, with 10 bases aligning to TRBD2. CDR1 is LGHNA and CDR2 is YSLEER in the germline V gene. The J segment lost 2 bases and the V segment lost 1 base, leaving 5 bases of the junction unmatched. The CDR3 runs to 16 residues. The CDR3 here is CASSQVLSGGTYEQYF. The CDR3 DNA is TGCGCCAGCAGCCAAGTTCTTAGCGGGGGGACCTACGAGCAGTACTTC.

V usage is TRBV6-5 and J usage is TRBJ1-1; TRBD1 agrees at 8 bases. The CDR3 runs 15 residues. V gave up 3 bases and J gave up 2 bases; unmatched junction bases: 5. In germline, CDR1 is MNHEY, CDR2 SVGAGI. Here the CDR3 reads CASSYNGQGNTEAFF. The CDR3, as DNA: TGTGCCAGCAGTTATAACGGACAGGGAAACACTGAAGCTTTCTTT.

The CDR3 loop reads CASSGSGYGYTF. The CDR3 coding sequence is TGTGCCAGCAGTGGGTCGGGCTATGGCTACACCTTC. The chain links TRBV2 to TRBJ1-2; D gene unclear. V was clipped by 4 bases and J by 4 bases, with 7 bases between them. The CDR3 length is 12 residues. Germline V gene lookup returns CDR1 SNHLY and CDR2 FYNNEI.

The V and J genes are TRBV7-3 and TRBJ2-3; tentative D call: TRBD2 (6 bases). Germline assignment: CDR1 SGHTA and CDR2 FQGTGA. The CDR3 sequence is 14 residues long. V was pared by 6 bases and J by 0 bases, with 10 bases between. For the CDR3, the DNA is TGTGCCAGCAGTTCCGGGACTAGCACAGATACGCAGTATTTT. This sequence encodes CASSSGTSTDTQYF. The whole variable domain, filled in from reference TRBV7-3 and TRBJ2-3, reads GAGVSQTPSNKVTEKGKYVELRCDPISGHTALYWYRQSLGQGPEFLIYFQGTGAADDSGLPNDRFFAVRPEGSVSTLKIQRTERGDSAVYLCASSSGTSTDTQYFGPGTRLTVL.

The rearrangement uses TRBV5-1 and TRBJ2-4; D is unresolved. The V gene's germline CDR1 is SGHRS and CDR2 YFSETQ. Trimming pared 0 bases from V and 6 bases from J, leaving 7 bases between. There are 13 residues in the CDR3. The CDR3 nucleotides are TGCGCCAGCAGCTTGGGACACGGAAACATTCAGTACTTC. Amino acids: CASSLGHGNIQYF. The variable domain in full, completed from reference TRBV5-1 and TRBJ2-4, reads KAGVTQTPRYLIKTRGQQVTLSCSPISGHRSVSWYQQTPGQGLQFLFEYFSETQRNKGNFPGRFSGRQFSNSRSEMNVSTLELGDSALYLCASSLGHGNIQYFGAGTRLSVL.

This chain links TRBV4-1 with TRBJ1-5; possible D gene TRBD1, 6 bases. Germline CDR1 reads MGHRA; CDR2 reads YSYEKL. The CDR3 totals 16 residues. Trimming left V 2 bases short and J 1 base short, with 12 bases between. CDR3 protein: CASSQQQGVSNQPQHF. The CDR3 nucleotides read TGCGCCAGCAGCCAACAACAGGGTGTAAGCAATCAGCCCCAGCATTTT.

This clone was seen only once. The chain couples TRBV6-6 to TRBJ2-3, with 12 positions matching TRBD2. There are 16 residues in the CDR3. V shed 6 bases and J 3 bases; nucleotides not matched to a gene: 7. The germline gives CDR1 MNHNY, CDR2 SVGAGI (reference sequence). The CDR3 spells CASRLTSGGVTDTQYF. CDR3 nucleotide sequence: TGTGCCAGCAGACTGACTAGCGGGGGTGTAACAGATACGCAGTATTTT.

This chain connects TRBV19 to TRBJ2-3; 8 nucleotides agree with TRBD1. Germline V gives CDR1 LNHDA, CDR2 SQIVND (reference sequence). This CDR3 is built from 15 residues. V gave up 6 bases and J gave up 1 base; unmatched junction bases: 6. The DNA of the CDR3 is TGTGCCAGTAGCAAACAGGGGGGTCGCACAGATACGCAGTATTTT. It yields the protein CASSKQGGRTDTQYF.

CDR3 sequence: CASSLKSSGNTIYF. The CDR3 DNA sequence: TGTGCCAGCAGCCTGAAGAGCTCTGGAAACACCATATATTTT. The rearrangement joins TRBV7-8 to TRBJ1-3; no reliable D call. V lost 5 bases, J lost 0 bases, and 8 bases lay in between. Germline V gene lookup returns CDR1 SGHVS and CDR2 FQNEAQ. This CDR3 is built from 14 residues.

V gene TRBV7-9 combines with J gene TRBJ2-7, with 7 bases aligning to TRBD1. This CDR3 contains 16 residues. V shed 4 bases, J shed 3 bases, and the junction held 12 bases outside the gene matches. Germline V gene data show CDR1 as SEHNR and CDR2 as FQNEAQ (reference sequence). DNA for the CDR3: TGTGCCAGCAGCTCCAAAGGGGGCGCTCTAATCTACGAGCAGTACTTC. This encodes CASSSKGGALIYEQYF.